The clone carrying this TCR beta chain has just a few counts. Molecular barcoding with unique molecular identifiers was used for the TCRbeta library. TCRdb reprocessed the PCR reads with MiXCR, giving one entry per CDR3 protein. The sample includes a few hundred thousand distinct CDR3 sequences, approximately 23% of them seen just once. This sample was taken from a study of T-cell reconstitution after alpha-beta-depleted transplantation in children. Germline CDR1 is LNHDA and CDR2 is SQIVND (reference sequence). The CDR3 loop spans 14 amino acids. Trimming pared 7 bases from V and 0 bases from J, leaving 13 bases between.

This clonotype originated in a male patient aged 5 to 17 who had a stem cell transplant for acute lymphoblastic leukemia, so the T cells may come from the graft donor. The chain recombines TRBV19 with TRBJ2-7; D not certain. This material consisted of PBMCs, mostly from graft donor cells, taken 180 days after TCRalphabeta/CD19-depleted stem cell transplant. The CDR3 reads CASNGFFFSYEQYF. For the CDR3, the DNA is TGTGCCAGTAACGGCTTTTTTTTCTCCTACGAGCAGTACTTC.